The rows below give T cell receptor beta chains drawn from one sample of a study of blood T cell repertoires in COVID-19. The table came from immunoSEQ multiplex PCR; TCRdb's copy has only in-frame clones and leaves some out. The profile covers under 70,000 clones, with about nine tenths appearing a single time and over 6.5% taken by the ten largest. Source material: peripheral blood. These receptors all come from a woman in her fifties or sixties with active or convalescent COVID-19. Both conserved end residues are part of each CDR3. The D gene is left open where the match is weak. The size of a clone is reported for some rows only, either as once, few or many, or as a class for expanded clones.

TRBD2	-	TRBV3-1/TRBV3-2	TRBJ2-3	CASSQDPASGAGGDTQYF	TGTGCCAGCAGCCAAGATCCGGCTAGCGGGGCGGGGGGAGATACGCAGTATTTT
TRBD2	-	TRBV9	TRBJ2-3	CASSVVAAGGVDTQYF	TGTGCCAGCAGCGTAGTGGCAGCGGGAGGTGTTGATACGCAGTATTTT
-	-	TRBV19	TRBJ1-5	CASSIQENQPQHF	TGTGCCAGTAGTATCCAGGAAAATCAGCCCCAGCATTTT
TRBD2	-	TRBV7-6	TRBJ2-1	CASSSRLAGAYNEQFF	TGTGCCAGCAGCTCGAGACTAGCGGGAGCTTACAATGAGCAGTTCTTC
-	-	TRBV7-2	TRBJ2-7	CASSLDAGGAGLGEQYF	TGTGCCAGCAGCTTAGATGCTGGAGGGGCGGGATTAGGGGAGCAGTACTTC
-	-	TRBV28	TRBJ1-3	CASRLGHNPGNTIYF	TGTGCCAGCAGGCTAGGACATAACCCCGGAAACACCATATATTTT
TRBD1	-	TRBV5-6	TRBJ1-2	CASSLSGPMMTGDSGYTF	TGTGCCAGCAGCTTGTCAGGCCCTATGATGACAGGGGACTCTGGCTACACCTTC
TRBD2	-	TRBV19	TRBJ2-7	CASSIAAGGPTKQYF	TGTGCCAGTAGTATAGCTGCGGGGGGGCCTACGAAGCAGTACTTC
-	-	TRBV18	TRBJ1-1	CASSPSGNAEAFF	TGTGCCAGCTCACCGTCAGGGAATGCTGAAGCTTTCTTT
TRBD1	-	TRBV18	TRBJ2-1	CASSLSGTGIYNEQFF	TGTGCCAGCTCACTTTCCGGGACAGGGATCTACAATGAGCAGTTCTTC
-	-	TRBV28	TRBJ2-3	CASSLLVADTQYF	TGTGCCAGCAGTTTATTAGTGGCAGATACGCAGTATTTT
-	-	TRBV9	TRBJ1-1	CASSVGQVNTEAFF	TGTGCCAGCAGCGTAGGACAGGTGAACACTGAAGCTTTCTTT
-	-	TRBV10-3	TRBJ1-1	CASSAGLNTEAFF	TGTGCCAGCTCCGCAGGGCTGAACACTGAAGCTTTCTTT
-	-	TRBV6-5	TRBJ2-7	CASSYLWGGGGYEQYF	TGTGCCAGCAGTTACCTTTGGGGAGGGGGAGGGTACGAGCAGTACTTC
-	once	TRBV19	TRBJ2-3	CASIDGRDTQYF	TGTGCCAGTATAGACGGGAGAGATACGCAGTATTTT
TRBD1	-	TRBV5-6	TRBJ1-4	CASSRTGKGEKLFF	TGTGCCAGCAGCCGGACAGGGAAGGGGGAAAAACTGTTTTTT
TRBD1	once	TRBV3-1/TRBV3-2	TRBJ1-1	CASSRTGSLNTEAFF	TGTGCCAGCAGCCGGACAGGTTCCCTGAACACTGAAGCTTTCTTT
TRBD1	once	TRBV6-5	TRBJ1-1	CASAGQGGTEAFF	TGTGCCAGCGCGGGACAGGGAGGCACTGAAGCTTTCTTT
-	-	TRBV6-5	TRBJ1-4	CASSYRLQGGDEKLFF	TGTGCCAGCAGTTACCGATTACAAGGGGGGGATGAAAAACTGTTTTTT
TRBD1	-	TRBV6-6	TRBJ2-7	CASTPQGASYEQYF	TGTGCCAGCACTCCACAGGGGGCCTCCTACGAGCAGTACTTC
TRBD1	-	TRBV6-5	TRBJ1-2	CASSLSPGGGRGYTF	TGTGCCAGCAGTCTCTCTCCTGGAGGGGGCCGTGGCTACACCTTC
-	-	TRBV6-5	TRBJ1-3	CASRLLQGSGNTIYF	TGTGCCAGCAGACTACTCCAGGGCTCTGGAAACACCATATATTTT
-	-	TRBV7-6	TRBJ2-5	CASSLSGGGGGETQYF	TGTGCCAGCAGCCTCAGTGGAGGAGGGGGCGGAGAGACCCAGTACTTC
-	-	TRBV28	TRBJ1-5	CASAAGTRHYSNQPQHF	TGTGCCAGTGCTGCCGGGACACGCCATTATAGCAATCAGCCCCAGCATTTT
-	-	TRBV7-8	TRBJ1-5	CASSLGGMGNQPQHF	TGTGCCAGCAGCCTGGGGGGAATGGGCAATCAGCCCCAGCATTTT
-	-	TRBV7-3	TRBJ2-3	CASSLEASFTDTQYF	TGTGCCAGCAGCTTAGAGGCCTCCTTCACAGATACGCAGTATTTT
TRBD1	-	TRBV6-5	TRBJ1-4	CASSYSTGLGEKLFF	TGTGCCAGCAGTTACTCGACAGGGTTGGGAGAAAAACTGTTTTTT
-	-	TRBV30	TRBJ1-5	CAWSVRGTHAFRPQHF	TGTGCCTGGAGTGTTAGGGGAACCCATGCTTTTCGGCCCCAGCATTTT
TRBD1	-	TRBV6-5	TRBJ1-4	CASSYTIQAGGGKLFF	TGTGCCAGCAGTTACACAATCCAGGCAGGGGGAGGAAAACTGTTTTTT
-	-	TRBV28	TRBJ2-2	CASMRGGATNTGELFF	TGTGCCAGCATGCGAGGAGGGGCCACGAACACCGGGGAGCTGTTTTTT
-	once	TRBV9	TRBJ1-6	CASSPRGSYNSPLHF	TGTGCCAGCAGCCCTCGGGGGTCCTATAATTCACCCCTCCACTTT
TRBD2	-	TRBV6-6	TRBJ2-1	CASSYAGGVNEQFF	TGTGCCAGCAGTTACGCGGGGGGCGTCAATGAGCAGTTCTTC
-	-	TRBV6-5	TRBJ2-1	CASRAQGYNEQFF	TGTGCCAGCAGGGCACAGGGTTACAATGAGCAGTTCTTC
-	-	TRBV4-3	TRBJ1-5	CASSQDQGWQPQHF	TGCGCCAGCAGCCAAGACCAGGGCTGGCAGCCCCAGCATTTT
TRBD2	-	TRBV3-1/TRBV3-2	TRBJ2-1	CASSQGTSGSNEQFF	TGTGCCAGCAGCCAGGGCACTAGCGGGAGTAATGAGCAGTTCTTC
-	-	TRBV5-1	TRBJ1-6	CASSLGPNEGSPLHF	TGCGCCAGCAGCTTGGGTCCGAACGAGGGTTCACCCCTCCACTTT
TRBD1	once	TRBV5-1	TRBJ2-4	CASSLAPGGKNIQYF	TGCGCCAGCAGCTTGGCCCCAGGGGGCAAAAACATTCAGTACTTC
TRBD1	-	TRBV6-5	TRBJ1-5	CASRLQGNQPQHF	TGTGCCAGCAGGCTACAGGGGAATCAGCCCCAGCATTTT
TRBD2	-	TRBV5-1	TRBJ2-1	CASSIPGGPLDEQFF	TGCGCCAGCAGCATTCCGGGGGGGCCCTTGGATGAGCAGTTCTTC
-	-	TRBV30	TRBJ1-4	CAWSVLHDSATNEKLFF	TGTGCCTGGAGTGTACTCCACGACAGCGCAACTAATGAAAAACTGTTTTTT
TRBD1	once	TRBV18	TRBJ2-7	CASSQQGRDEQYF	TGTGCCAGCTCACAACAGGGGCGGGACGAGCAGTACTTC
-	few	TRBV5-5	TRBJ1-3	CASSLDRSVGGNTIYF	TGTGCCAGCAGCTTGGACAGGTCGGTGGGTGGAAACACCATATATTTT
TRBD2	once	TRBV20-1	TRBJ2-1	CSASLGTSSDEQFF	TGCAGTGCTAGTCTCGGGACTAGCTCCGATGAGCAGTTCTTC
-	-	TRBV10-3	TRBJ2-3	CASNSGADTQYF	TGTGCCTCCAACTCCGGGGCAGATACGCAGTATTTT
TRBD1	once	TRBV19	TRBJ1-1	CASTWPGQGHTEAFF	TGTGCCAGTACGTGGCCGGGACAGGGGCACACTGAAGCTTTCTTT